This T cell receptor beta chain stems from a study of cytomegalovirus exposure and HLA in healthy donors. Study summary: Of a few hundred genotyped donors, more than 75% grouped in the Caucasian-associated ancestry cluster. Study-wide results and limits: Earlier analysis yielded a pattern in which most TCR beta V segments were productive about 90% or about 30% of the time.

Primers included in the PCR were 60 Vbeta and 13 Jbeta primers. Sequenced by immunoSEQ multiplex PCR; TCRdb stores in-frame clones only, minus some. The sample holds about 200,000 clones; about 80% are singletons and the top ten take less than 3.5%. The CDR3 extends over 17 amino acids. Trimming removed 3 bases at V and 2 bases at J, with 17 bases between. The germline V gene encodes CDR1 MNHNS and CDR2 SASEGT. Notes on this clone: Its antigen is not identified.

J is TRBJ1-5 and V is TRBV6-1; tentatively, D is TRBD1 (6 bases). Sequenced: PBMCs. This sequence was found in a woman younger than 45 in good health and CMV-seronegative. The CDR3 DNA follows: TGTGCCAGCAGTGAGGCCTCAGGGGCTATTGGCAATCAGCCCCAGCATTTT. This encodes CASSEASGAIGNQPQHF.